These T cell receptor beta chains were read from a single sample in a study of tumor-infiltrating lymphocytes in oesophageal squamous cell carcinoma. TCRdb re-called the PCR reads through MiXCR, storing one row per CDR3 protein. This sample carries over 14,000 distinct CDR3 sequences, roughly 55% of them seen once, and the ten largest clones take over 15%. Input material: esophageal tumor tissue. These receptors originate from a male donor with esophageal squamous cell carcinoma. Both conserved end residues are part of each CDR3. The D gene is left open where the match is weak. Size tells how often a clone was seen (once, few, many) or the class of an expanded clone, and some rows leave it out.

>TRBV11-2|once|TRBD1|TRBJ1-1
TGTGCCAGCAGCTCCGGGACAGGGGGCTCATTCGCTTTCTTT
CASSSGTGGSFAFF
>TRBV7-9|many|TRBD1|TRBJ2-7
TGTGCCAGCAGCTTAGGGACAGGGATCTACAATGAGCAGTACTTC
CASSLGTGIYNEQYF
>TRBV2|many|-|TRBJ2-7
TGTGCCAGCAGTTTACAGTACGAGCAGTACTTC
CASSLQYEQYF
>TRBV12-5|-|TRBD1|TRBJ2-4
TGTGCTAGTGGTTTGCAGAACAGGGGGCGTGTTAGGCAGTACTTC
CASGLQNRGRVRQYF
>TRBV7-3|few|TRBD2|TRBJ2-5
TGTGCCAGCAGCCCTAGCGGGAGGGCCGGGGAGACCCAGTACTTC
CASSPSGRAGETQYF
>TRBV6-2/TRBV6-3|many|-|TRBJ2-1
TGTGCCAGCAGTTTGGATGGGGGGAGGTACAATGAGCAGTTCTTC
CASSLDGGRYNEQFF
>TRBV7-2|few|-|TRBJ2-1
TGTGCCAGCAGCTCCCCTAGTGTAAGAGGGCAGTTCTTC
CASSSPSVRGQFF
>TRBV6-1|many|TRBD1|TRBJ1-2
TGTGCCAGCAGTGAAGCCGGGACAGGGGGCTATGGCTACACCTTC
CASSEAGTGGYGYTF
>TRBV7-2|few|-|TRBJ2-1
TGTGCCAGCAGCTTGTCCAAGGGGGATGAGCAGTTCTTC
CASSLSKGDEQFF
>TRBV6-1|medium-sized|TRBD1|TRBJ1-4
TGTGCCAGCAGTGAAGGACAGGGTAATGAAAAACTGTTTTTT
CASSEGQGNEKLFF
>TRBV6-5|-|-|TRBJ2-1
TGTGCCAGCAGGGAGAACAATGAGCAGTTCTTC
CASRENNEQFF
>TRBV10-1|-|TRBD2|TRBJ2-3
TGCGCCAGCAGTGTACTAGCGGGGGCAGATACGCAGTATTTT
CASSVLAGADTQYF
>TRBV6-2/TRBV6-3|-|-|TRBJ2-7
TGTGCCAGCAGTGACTCCCGTGGAGAGCAGTACTTC
CASSDSRGEQYF
>TRBV7-2|-|-|TRBJ1-2
TGTGCCAGCAGCTTGGGACCTTATGGCTACACCTTC
CASSLGPYGYTF
>TRBV7-9|few|TRBD2|TRBJ2-5
TGTGCCAGCAGCGGGGGACTAGCGGGAGGCGAGACCCAGTACTTC
CASSGGLAGGETQYF
>TRBV12-3/TRBV12-4|medium-sized|-|TRBJ1-5
TGTGCCAGCAGCACACAGGGACAGCCCCAGCATTTT
CASSTQGQPQHF
>TRBV4-3|-|TRBD1|TRBJ2-7
TGCGCCAGCAGCCAAGTCCAACAGGGGATCTACGAGCAGTACTTC
CASSQVQQGIYEQYF
>TRBV6-4|-|-|TRBJ1-1
TGTGCCAGCAGACTCGACGGAGGAACTGAAGCTTTCTTT
CASRLDGGTEAFF
>TRBV28|many|-|TRBJ2-1
TGTGCCAGCAGGGGGCGCTCGGCTGGTGAACGTGAGCAGTTCTTC
CASRGRSAGEREQFF
>TRBV7-2|large|-|TRBJ2-1
TGTGCCAGCAGCTTAGGCGCGGGTCGGTACAATGAGCAGTTCTTC
CASSLGAGRYNEQFF
>TRBV4-2|few|-|TRBJ2-1
TGTGCCAGCAGCCAGGAGACCGGGTCAAATGAGCAGTTCTTC
CASSQETGSNEQFF
>TRBV7-9|-|TRBD1|TRBJ1-1
TGTGCCAGCAGCAAGGGACAGGGGGGTGCACGGAACACTGAAGCTTTCTTT
CASSKGQGGARNTEAFF
>TRBV11-2|medium-sized|TRBD2|TRBJ2-3
TGTGCCAGCAGCTACGGAGCAGCGGGAGGCGGCGGAACTTTT
CASSYGAAGGGGTF
>TRBV11-2|many|TRBD1|TRBJ2-7
TGTGCCAGCAGCGTCCGGGACAGGGGACCCGAAGTTAAGTACTTC
CASSVRDRGPEVKYF
>TRBV10-2|-|-|TRBJ2-7
TGCGCCAGCAGCGGGGACGGCTACGAGCAGTACTTC
CASSGDGYEQYF
>TRBV6-1|many|TRBD1|TRBJ2-7
TGTGCCAGCAGTAACGGACAGGGGATGGCTGAGCAGTACTTC
CASSNGQGMAEQYF
>TRBV2|-|-|TRBJ2-5
TGTGCCAGCGTGGAGGGCGGGCGGGAAGAGACCCAGTACTTC
CASVEGGREETQYF
>TRBV7-8|-|TRBD2|TRBJ2-7
TGTGCCAGCAGTCAGACGGGAGGGCCCTACGAGCAGTACTTC
CASSQTGGPYEQYF
>TRBV6-1|once|-|TRBJ2-1
TGTGCCAGCAGTGATGGAGGGTACGGCAATGAGCAGTTCTTC
CASSDGGYGNEQFF
>TRBV7-2|-|-|TRBJ2-7
TGTGCCAGCAGCTTCCCTGAGAGCTCCTACGAGCAGTACTTC
CASSFPESSYEQYF
>TRBV7-2|-|-|TRBJ2-7
TGTGCCAGCAGCTCGCCGGGCTACGAGCAGTACTTC
CASSSPGYEQYF
>TRBV7-2|few|-|TRBJ2-5
TGTGCCAGCAGCTTAAACTGGGAGGAGACCCAGTACTTC
CASSLNWEETQYF
>TRBV25-1|many|-|TRBJ2-1
TGTGCCAGCAGTGAATCGCGTGAGCAGTTCTTC
CASSESREQFF
>TRBV7-2|few|-|TRBJ2-5
TGTGCCAGCAGCTTCGGGGAGACCCAGTACTTC
CASSFGETQYF
>TRBV7-8|-|TRBD1|TRBJ2-5
TGTGCCAGCAGCTTACAGGGACAGGGGGCGCACGGAGAGACCCAGTACTTC
CASSLQGQGAHGETQYF
>TRBV19|-|-|TRBJ1-1
TGTGCCAGTAGTATATTCCTGGGCAGATTGAACACTGAAGCTTTCTTT
CASSIFLGRLNTEAFF
>TRBV7-6|-|TRBD1|TRBJ2-7
TGTGCCAGCTGCTGGGACAGGGTGGACGAGCAGTACTTC
CASCWDRVDEQYF
>TRBV7-2|-|TRBD1|TRBJ2-7
TGTGCCAGCAGCCTAATTACGGGACAGGCCTACGAGCAGTACTTC
CASSLITGQAYEQYF
>TRBV7-2|many|-|TRBJ2-6
TGTGCCAGCAGCTTAGATAAGGTCAGGGGCCAATCCTTC
CASSLDKVRGQSF
>TRBV5-6|-|TRBD1|TRBJ2-3
TGTGCCAGCAGCGCGCGACAGGGAGCGGCGGTGGCAGATACGCAGTATTTT
CASSARQGAAVADTQYF
>TRBV7-9|few|-|TRBJ2-5
TGTGCCAGCAGCTCACGAGGAGAGACCCAGTACTTC
CASSSRGETQYF
>TRBV12-3/TRBV12-4|-|TRBD1|TRBJ2-4
TGTGCCAGCAGTCCCCGACAGGGCAACAAAAACATTCAGTACTTC
CASSPRQGNKNIQYF
>TRBV7-2|-|-|TRBJ2-7
TGTGCCAGCAGCCTGGTAAGCTCCTGCGAGCAGTACTTC
CASSLVSSCEQYF
>TRBV30|few|-|TRBJ1-1
TGTGCCTGGAAGGCTTGGGTCCAGAACACTGAAGCTTTCTTT
CAWKAWVQNTEAFF
>TRBV10-3|-|TRBD1|TRBJ1-5
TGTGCCATCAACGGACAGGGGGGCAATCAGCCCCAGCATTTT
CAINGQGGNQPQHF
>TRBV7-2|large|-|TRBJ2-2
TGTGCCAGCAGCTTAGCGATCGCCGGGGAGCTGTTTTTT
CASSLAIAGELFF
>TRBV6-1|many|TRBD2|TRBJ2-7
TGTGCCAGCAGCCCTATGGGCGGGAGCTCCTACGAGCAGTACTTC
CASSPMGGSSYEQYF
>TRBV19|many|TRBD2|TRBJ2-7
TGTGCCAGTAGTATTACTAGCGGGACCCCCGACTACGAGCAGTACTTC
CASSITSGTPDYEQYF
>TRBV7-6|medium-sized|TRBD1|TRBJ1-2
TGTGCCAGCAGCTCGTACCGCGGGGAGGGGGCGTATGGCTACACCTTC
CASSSYRGEGAYGYTF
>TRBV7-9|few|-|TRBJ2-3
TGTGCCAGCAGCTCACCTGGACTAAGCACAGATACGCAGTATTTT
CASSSPGLSTDTQYF
>TRBV6-2/TRBV6-3|-|TRBD1|TRBJ1-2
TGTGCCAGGGGGACAGGGGGGTGGTATGGCTACACCTTC
CARGTGGWYGYTF
>TRBV7-9|few|-|TRBJ2-6
TGTGCCAGCAGCTCACCGACTTTC
CASSSPTF
>TRBV5-1|few|-|TRBJ2-5
TGCGCCAGCAGCCCGGTGGATCGTGAGCAGTACTTC
CASSPVDREQYF
>TRBV18|many|-|TRBJ1-2
TGTGCCAGCTCTCCCGACCAGCATAACTATGGCTACACCTTC
CASSPDQHNYGYTF